A selection of T cell receptor beta chains follows, all from one sample in a study of blood T cell repertoires in COVID-19. Clones were read by immunoSEQ multiplex PCR, and TCRdb kept only the in-frame ones, dropping some. Found here are approximately 50,000 clones, approximately 85% of them singletons; the top ten hold over 12%. Material: peripheral blood. The receptors here all came from a human donor in a cohort sampled during active COVID-19. Each CDR3 is given with its conserved first and last residue. A D gene is named only where the DNA matches it firmly. The listing skips clone size in some rows; elsewhere it reads once, few, many or a size class.

v_gene	j_gene	d_gene	abundance	CDR3aa	CDR3nt
TRBV19	TRBJ1-4	.	.	CASSSQGQPTPTNEKLFF	TGTGCCAGTAGTAGCCAAGGACAGCCAACACCCACTAATGAAAAACTGTTTTTT
TRBV20-1	TRBJ2-1	.	.	CSALANEQFF	TGCAGTGCTCTAGCGAATGAGCAGTTCTTC
TRBV6-5	TRBJ1-2	TRBD1	.	CASSYSGQGTYGYTF	TGTGCCAGCAGTTACTCCGGACAGGGGACTTATGGCTACACCTTC
TRBV5-1	TRBJ2-3	TRBD2	.	CASSPGGGTDTQYF	TGCGCCAGCAGCCCCGGGGGGGGCACAGATACGCAGTATTTT
TRBV7-9	TRBJ2-3	.	.	CASSPSADTQYF	TGTGCCAGCAGCCCTAGCGCAGATACGCAGTATTTT
TRBV7-2	TRBJ1-2	.	.	CASSLFAGQLVYGYTF	TGTGCCAGCAGCTTATTTGCAGGGCAGTTAGTCTATGGCTACACCTTC
TRBV14	TRBJ2-1	TRBD2	.	CASSPTSGGYNEQFF	TGTGCCAGCAGCCCCACTAGCGGGGGTTACAATGAGCAGTTCTTC
TRBV21-1	TRBJ2-7	.	.	CASSKGTYEQYF	TGTGCCAGCAGCAAAGGGACTTACGAGCAGTACTTC
TRBV5-1	TRBJ1-5	.	.	CASSLTGTNQPQHF	TGCGCCAGCAGCTTGACAGGGACCAATCAGCCCCAGCATTTT
TRBV30	TRBJ2-7	.	few	CAWSGQGGIPSYEQYF	TGTGCCTGGAGCGGCCAAGGAGGAATACCCAGCTACGAGCAGTACTTC
TRBV6-2/TRBV6-3	TRBJ2-7	TRBD2	.	CASSYGLAGGLSYEQYF	TGTGCCAGCAGCTATGGACTAGCGGGGGGCCTTTCCTACGAGCAGTACTTC
TRBV9	TRBJ2-5	.	.	CASSVGVGGVETQYF	TGTGCCAGCAGCGTAGGGGTGGGGGGTGTCGAGACCCAGTACTTC
TRBV7-3	TRBJ2-1	TRBD2	.	CASSKRPSGGETSNEQFF	TGTGCCAGCAGCAAAAGGCCTAGCGGGGGGGAAACCAGCAATGAGCAGTTCTTC
TRBV28	TRBJ1-6	.	.	CAVPGGRSSYNSPLHF	TGTGCCGTACCGGGCGGGCGAAGCTCCTATAATTCACCCCTCCACTTT
TRBV9	TRBJ2-1	TRBD2	.	CASSVVSGGAYEQFF	TGTGCCAGCAGCGTAGTTAGCGGGGGGGCTTATGAGCAGTTCTTC
TRBV7-2	TRBJ1-3	.	few	CASSSVSGNTIYF	TGTGCCAGCAGCTCCGTGTCTGGAAACACCATATATTTT
TRBV6-5	TRBJ1-5	.	.	CASSPEYSNQPQHF	TGTGCCAGCAGCCCCGAGTATAGCAATCAGCCCCAGCATTTT
TRBV5-1	TRBJ1-3	.	once	CASSLGRDSSGNTIYF	TGCGCCAGCAGCTTGGGGCGAGACAGCTCTGGAAACACCATATATTTT
TRBV7-8	TRBJ2-1	TRBD2	.	CASSRGLAGGMYEQFF	TGTGCCAGCAGCCGAGGACTAGCGGGGGGGATGTATGAGCAGTTCTTC
TRBV9	TRBJ2-1	TRBD2	once	CASSVESSGSKEQFF	TGTGCCAGCAGCGTAGAGTCTAGCGGGAGTAAGGAGCAGTTCTTC
TRBV18	TRBJ2-7	TRBD1	.	CASSPGQGEIEQYF	TGTGCCAGCTCACCGGGGCAGGGGGAGATCGAGCAGTACTTC
TRBV29-1	TRBJ2-5	.	.	CSVDGDSGETQYF	TGCAGCGTTGATGGGGACTCGGGAGAGACCCAGTACTTC
TRBV6-5	TRBJ2-2	.	.	CASSSGVGTGELFF	TGTGCCAGCAGTTCCGGGGTTGGGACCGGGGAGCTGTTTTTT
TRBV29-1	TRBJ2-6	.	.	CSVQGSLANVLTF	TGCAGCGTCCAGGGTAGTCTGGCCAACGTCCTGACTTTC
TRBV11-3	TRBJ2-5	.	.	CASSLSAGQETQYF	TGTGCCAGCAGCTTATCGGCGGGCCAAGAGACCCAGTACTTC
TRBV2	TRBJ2-7	TRBD2	.	CASRQREATYEQYF	TGTGCCAGCAGGCAACGGGAGGCCACCTACGAGCAGTACTTC
TRBV6-2/TRBV6-3	TRBJ1-5	.	.	CASSYSSQPQHF	TGTGCCAGCAGTTACTCGAGTCAGCCCCAGCATTTT
TRBV19	TRBJ1-2	TRBD1	.	CASSPWTGVAGYTF	TGTGCCAGTAGTCCCTGGACAGGGGTGGCTGGCTACACCTTC
TRBV4-1	TRBJ2-3	TRBD2	.	CASSPTGTSGSTDTQYF	TGCGCCAGCAGCCCTACAGGGACTAGCGGGAGCACAGATACGCAGTATTTT
TRBV2	TRBJ1-3	.	.	CASSEADTIYF	TGTGCCAGCAGTGAGGCGGACACCATATATTTT
TRBV7-9	TRBJ2-7	TRBD1	.	CASSYTGVSYEQYF	TGTGCCAGCAGCTACACAGGGGTATCCTACGAGCAGTACTTC
TRBV18	TRBJ1-3	TRBD1	.	CASSAGQGGNTIYF	TGTGCCAGCTCAGCCGGACAGGGCGGAAACACCATATATTTT
TRBV11-1	TRBJ2-1	TRBD2	.	CASSSSGAYNEQFF	TGTGCCAGCAGCTCTAGCGGGGCCTACAATGAGCAGTTCTTC
TRBV5-1	TRBJ2-2	TRBD2	.	CASREGTSGFTGELFF	TGCGCCAGCAGGGAGGGGACTAGCGGGTTCACCGGGGAGCTGTTTTTT
TRBV30	TRBJ1-5	.	.	CAWSKGSTGRSNQPQHF	TGTGCCTGGAGTAAAGGTTCGACGGGTCGAAGCAATCAGCCCCAGCATTTT
TRBV27	TRBJ2-2	TRBD2	.	CASSRGTSGSRELFF	TGTGCCAGCAGTCGCGGGACTAGCGGGAGCCGGGAGCTGTTTTTT
TRBV6-4	TRBJ1-5	TRBD1	.	CARIANVGQGVSNQPQHF	TGTGCCAGGATCGCCAATGTTGGACAGGGGGTGAGCAATCAGCCCCAGCATTTT
TRBV20-1	TRBJ2-6	TRBD1	.	CSASGDRGWGANVLTF	TGCAGTGCTAGTGGGGACAGGGGGTGGGGGGCCAACGTCCTGACTTTC
TRBV2	TRBJ2-5	TRBD2	.	CASTQLAGGPRTVSETQYF	TGTGCCAGCACCCAACTAGCGGGAGGGCCGAGGACGGTCTCAGAGACCCAGTACTTC
TRBV19	TRBJ1-4	TRBD1	.	CASSIIGTGDEKLFF	TGTGCCAGTAGTATCATCGGGACAGGGGATGAAAAACTGTTTTTT
TRBV5-1	TRBJ2-7	.	.	CASSFPTPPYEQYF	TGCGCCAGCAGCTTCCCGACTCCTCCATACGAGCAGTACTTC
TRBV7-8	TRBJ1-6	.	.	CASSLEAGAHNSPLHF	TGTGCCAGCAGCTTAGAAGCAGGGGCACATAATTCACCCCTCCACTTT
TRBV5-1	TRBJ2-3	.	once	CASSLIASTDTQYF	TGCGCCAGCAGCTTGATTGCGTCCACAGATACGCAGTATTTT
TRBV9	TRBJ2-3	.	.	CASSVASGATTDTQYF	TGTGCCAGCAGCGTAGCTTCAGGGGCCACCACAGATACGCAGTATTTT
TRBV6-6	TRBJ2-7	TRBD1	.	CASSYPGQGEEQYF	TGTGCCAGCAGTTACCCGGGACAGGGTGAAGAGCAGTACTTC
TRBV7-9	TRBJ2-3	TRBD2	.	CASSLSGGADTQYF	TGTGCCAGCAGCTTGTCGGGGGGAGCAGATACGCAGTATTTT
TRBV10-3	TRBJ2-6	.	.	CAISRQVDSGANVLTF	TGTGCCATCAGCAGACAGGTAGACTCTGGGGCCAACGTCCTGACTTTC
TRBV7-9	TRBJ1-6	TRBD1	few	CASSLGWTGLYNSPLHF	TGTGCCAGCAGCTTAGGTTGGACAGGACTATATAATTCACCCCTCCACTTT
TRBV6-6	TRBJ2-7	.	many	CASSYSDYSLSDEQYF	TGTGCCAGCAGTTACTCGGACTATTCACTTTCCGACGAGCAGTACTTC
TRBV3-1/TRBV3-2	TRBJ2-5	TRBD1	.	CASSWDREETQYF	TGTGCCAGCAGCTGGGACAGGGAAGAGACCCAGTACTTC
TRBV28	TRBJ1-1	TRBD1	.	CASSSDGTGVRKAFF	TGTGCCAGCAGTTCCGACGGGACAGGGGTTAGGAAGGCTTTCTTT
TRBV25-1	TRBJ2-5	TRBD1	.	CASSPPQGAGETQYF	TGTGCCAGCAGTCCACCACAGGGGGCAGGAGAGACCCAGTACTTC
TRBV7-2	TRBJ2-3	.	.	CASSPRWGVTDTQYF	TGTGCCAGCAGCCCCCGGTGGGGGGTAACAGATACGCAGTATTTT
TRBV6-6	TRBJ1-6	TRBD1	few	CASSRPGQGARFPSTYNSPLHF	TGTGCCAGCAGTCGACCGGGACAGGGGGCGCGGTTTCCTAGCACCTATAATTCACCCCTCCACTTT
TRBV25-1	TRBJ1-6	.	.	CASSEIAGVGSPLHF	TGTGCCAGCAGTGAAATCGCGGGAGTCGGTTCACCCCTCCACTTT
TRBV7-2	TRBJ2-5	.	.	CASSPSTPRETQYF	TGTGCCAGCAGCCCTAGTACCCCGAGAGAGACCCAGTACTTC
TRBV5-6	TRBJ2-2	.	.	CASSLVPETGELFF	TGTGCCAGCAGCTTGGTTCCCGAGACCGGGGAGCTGTTTTTT
TRBV30	TRBJ1-5	TRBD1	.	CAWTRDREGIYSNQPQHF	TGTGCCTGGACCAGGGACAGGGAGGGGATTTATAGCAATCAGCCCCAGCATTTT
TRBV7-8	TRBJ1-1	TRBD1	.	CASSFGTGNTEAFF	TGTGCCAGCAGCTTCGGGACAGGGAACACTGAAGCTTTCTTT